These 18 T cell receptor beta chains were all obtained from the same sample, sequenced in a study of neurological immune-mediated disorders. MiXCR was run by TCRdb on the 5' RACE reads, yielding one entry per CDR3 protein. This sample carries about 53,000 distinct CDR3 sequences, around 3.6% of them seen once, and the ten largest clones take under 4%. The sample comprised PBMCs. Receptors originate from a woman in her twenties or thirties with multiple sclerosis.

This clonotype came up a few times. V and J are TRBV6-2 or TRBV6-3 and TRBJ2-7; perhaps TRBD1 as D (6 bases). The CDR3 sequence is 14 residues long. With 2 bases removed from V and 2 bases from J, the gap between germline ends came to 10 bases. Germline CDR1 reads MNHEY; CDR2 reads SVGEGT. CDR3 residues: CASSYPDSTYEQYF. CDR3 DNA: TGTGCCAGCAGTTACCCGGACAGTACCTACGAGCAGTACTTC.

The V and J genes are TRBV20-1 and TRBJ2-4; TRBD2 aligns across 8 bases. The J segment lost 4 bases and the V segment lost 0 bases, leaving 2 bases of the junction unmatched. There are 14 residues in the CDR3. Germline V gene sequence: CDR1 DFQATT, CDR2 SNEGSKA (reference sequence). CDR3 sequence: CSARDPSGKNIQYF. The CDR3 DNA is TGCAGTGCTAGAGACCCTAGCGGGAAAAACATTCAGTACTTC.

This clonotype was counted many times. In nucleotides, the CDR3 is TGTGCCAGCAGTGATGGAGGCCCCCAGGGGGTCTATGGCTACACCTTC. It codes for CASSDGGPQGVYGYTF. The rearrangement links TRBV25-1 to TRBJ1-2, with TRBD1 identical over 7 bases. Germline V CDR1 and CDR2: MGHDK, SYGVNS. The CDR3 consists of 16 residues. J lost 4 bases, V lost 3 bases, and 11 bases had no gene match.

This clonotype was seen many times. The V and J genes are TRBV20-1 and TRBJ2-3; D is uncertain. The germline gives CDR1 DFQATT, CDR2 SNEGSKA (reference sequence). Trimming shortened V by 3 bases and J by 4 bases, and 11 bases separated the two germline ends. This CDR3 has 13 residues. The chain's CDR3 is CSASEHYADTQYF. For the CDR3, the DNA is TGCAGTGCTAGCGAACACTACGCAGATACGCAGTATTTT.

In its sample, this clonotype was seen many times. This chain uses TRBV5-1 with TRBJ2-7; no firm D call. The CDR3 is 11 residues long. From germline, CDR1 is SGHRS and CDR2 YFSETQ. The V end lost 5 bases, the J end lost 2 bases, and 5 bases lay between the germline ends. The CDR3 loop is CASRETYEQYF. CDR3 DNA sequence: TGCGCCAGCAGGGAGACCTACGAGCAGTACTTC.

In its sample, this clonotype was seen many times. V usage is TRBV20-1 and J usage is TRBJ1-2; 8 bases are a match to TRBD1. The CDR3 consists of 14 residues. Germline loops: CDR1 DFQATT, CDR2 SNEGSKA (reference sequence). V dropped 5 bases and J dropped 5; count of bases not matched to a gene: 10. CDR3 sequence: CSAAPDRAEYGYTF. The CDR3 DNA reads as TGCAGTGCTGCCCCGGACAGGGCCGAATATGGCTACACCTTC.

In this sample, this clonotype turned up many times. This rearrangement joins TRBV7-2 to TRBJ1-5; 12 positions match TRBD1. The V gene end was trimmed by 5 bases and the J gene end by 4 bases; junction bases not matched to a gene: 6. There are 16 residues in the CDR3. Germline V lookup: CDR1 SGHTA, CDR2 FQGNSA. The CDR3 sequence is CASSGDRGRSNQPQHF. In DNA, the CDR3 is TGTGCCAGCAGCGGGGACAGGGGGCGCAGTAATCAGCCCCAGCATTTT.

V gene TRBV28 combines with J gene TRBJ2-7, with 11 bases aligning to TRBD1. The V gene end was trimmed by 5 bases and the J gene end by 4 bases; junction bases not matched to a gene: 19. Germline V gene sequence: CDR1 MDHEN, CDR2 SYDVKM. The CDR3 is 19 amino acids. CDR3 coding DNA: TGTGCCAGCAGTCAACCGACGGACAGGGGGCACCTCTCGCCGTACGAGCAGTACTTC. Its translation is CASSQPTDRGHLSPYEQYF.

At least ten counts were recorded for this clonotype. The chain joins TRBV20-1 to TRBJ2-3; perhaps TRBD1 as D (7 bases). The V gene's germline CDR1 is DFQATT and CDR2 SNEGSKA (reference sequence). This CDR3 comprises 15 residues. V shed 3 bases and J shed 3 bases, with 16 bases lying between them. The CDR3 sequence: CSASNAGQFTDTQYF. DNA of the CDR3: TGCAGTGCTAGTAATGCGGGACAGTTTACAGATACGCAGTATTTT.

This clonotype was observed at least ten times. V usage is TRBV12-3 or TRBV12-4 and J usage is TRBJ2-7, with 7 bases that match TRBD1. The CDR3 has 14 amino acids. V trimming: 6 bases; J trimming: 5 bases; junction bases outside the gene matches: 10. The CDR3 sequence: CASSRGQGGDEQYF. The CDR3 coding sequence is TGTGCCAGCAGCCGGGGACAAGGGGGCGACGAGCAGTACTTC.

This clonotype was seen ten or more times. The chain combines TRBV5-5 with TRBJ2-4; D may be TRBD1 (6 bases). The CDR3 is 15 residues long. Germline assignment: CDR1 SGHKS and CDR2 YYEKEE (reference sequence). Trimming stripped 4 bases from V and 0 bases from J, with 11 bases between. The CDR3 region has the DNA TGTGCCAGCAGCCCAGGGGAGTTAGCCAAAAACATTCAGTACTTC. Encoded protein: CASSPGELAKNIQYF.

This clonotype was observed at least ten times. This sequence joins TRBV5-1 and TRBJ1-4; 7 nucleotides line up with TRBD1. With V trimmed by 4 bases and J by 5 bases, 8 bases remained unmatched. The CDR3 loop spans 15 amino acids. The germline CDR1 and CDR2 sequences are SGHRS and YFSETQ. The CDR3 nucleotides are TGCGCCAGCAGCGAAAGAGGGGGCGTGAATGAAAAACTGTTTTTT. The encoded protein is CASSERGGVNEKLFF.

This clonotype was seen many times. The chain employs TRBV20-1 and TRBJ2-5, with a tentative D call TRBD2 (7 bases). The CDR3 length is 14 residues. Germline CDR1 reads DFQATT; CDR2 reads SNEGSKA (reference sequence). The V end lost 0 bases, the J end lost 5 bases, and 13 bases lay between the germline ends. Here the CDR3 reads CSARDEGGPETQYF. The CDR3 coding sequence is TGCAGTGCTAGAGATGAGGGGGGGCCGGAGACCCAGTACTTC.

This clonotype was recorded at least ten times. V usage is TRBV5-5 and J usage is TRBJ2-3; D not resolved. The CDR3 consists of 13 residues. Trimming left V 2 bases short and J 2 bases short, with 6 bases between. Germline V gives CDR1 SGHKS, CDR2 YYEKEE (reference sequence). The CDR3 region is CASSFLFTDTQYF. CDR3 nucleotide sequence: TGTGCCAGCAGCTTTCTATTCACAGATACGCAGTATTTT.

In its sample, this clonotype was seen many times. The chain employs TRBV12-3 or TRBV12-4 and TRBJ2-2; possibly TRBD1 for D (5 bases). There are 13 residues in the CDR3. V lost 3 bases to trimming and J lost 7 bases, with 9 bases between them. CDR3 nucleotide sequence: TGTGCCAGCAGTTTTGCAGGGTTCGGGGAGCTGTTTTTT. Translating gives CASSFAGFGELFF.

At least ten counts were recorded for this clonotype. This chain connects TRBV12-3 or TRBV12-4 to TRBJ2-7; D not certain. Trimming took 6 bases from V and 3 from J, leaving 15 bases between them. This CDR3 is built from 14 residues. CDR3 protein: CASRPRVGVYEQYF. DNA for the CDR3: TGTGCCAGCAGACCTAGGGTTGGGGTCTACGAGCAGTACTTC.

This clonotype was picked up many times. This chain uses TRBV7-8 with TRBJ2-3, with D possibly matching TRBD2 (6 bases). Deletions cut 8 bases from V and 2 bases from J, with 17 bases between. The germline gives CDR1 SGHVS, CDR2 FQNEAQ. The CDR3 covers 15 residues. The CDR3 DNA follows: TGTGCCAGCTACTTTCGGGAGCCCCCCACAGATACGCAGTATTTT. Translating gives CASYFREPPTDTQYF.

This clonotype occurred a few times. The chain joins TRBV20-1 to TRBJ2-7, with 13 bases aligning to TRBD2. The CDR3 loop spans 17 amino acids. V was pared by 5 bases and J by 5 bases, with 15 bases of the junction left unmatched. Looked up from germline, CDR1 is DFQATT and CDR2 is SNEGSKA (reference sequence). CDR3 in amino acids: CSASRTSGRKGTDEQYF. CDR3 coding DNA: TGCAGTGCTTCGCGGACTAGCGGGAGAAAAGGGACCGACGAGCAGTACTTC.